This T cell receptor beta chain was obtained from a study of T cells in Graves' hyperthyroidism and ophthalmopathy (dated by TCRdb to about 2019). With regard to the full study: Peripheral blood was sampled at the time of initial diagnosis, prior to any treatment. A discovery cohort of about 96 patients, roughly 45 with Graves' ophthalmopathy and over 55 with stable Graves' hyperthyroidism, was used to find distinguishing TCR V-J signatures. Prospective prediction of ophthalmopathy was tested in an independent validation cohort of under 20 hyperthyroidism patients and some 17 patients who later progressed to ophthalmopathy. For training and testing, the 100 or so patients in the discovery cohort were randomly divided in a 7:3 ratio. In addition, the study compared T-cell repertoires in thyroid tissue and in blood from about 6 Graves' hyperthyroidism patients. After sampling, hyperthyroidism patients received methimazole starting at 30 mg daily, and ophthalmopathy patients received high-dose intravenous methylprednisolone. TCR Vbeta CDR3 sequencing of roughly 140 peripheral blood samples (approximately 44 ophthalmopathy, around 80 hyperthyroidism and approximately 17 progressor patients) is reported in the paper. The paper's findings and limits, for the study overall: Ophthalmopathy was separated from stable hyperthyroidism by a 13 V-J signature model, with over 85% sensitivity and about 81% specificity obtained in cross-validation and 80%/75% obtained in testing. No statistical method was used to fix the sample size in advance, and group allocation was not hidden from the investigators. Most expanded thyroid clonotypes (frequency above 0.001) were also detected in blood, a finding suggesting that blood repertoires may reflect thyroid immune responses. During validation, the model predicted progression to ophthalmopathy a median of approximately 6.5 months ahead of onset, with almost 71% sensitivity and under 85% specificity.

A patient counted as having stable Graves' hyperthyroidism if no progression to ophthalmopathy occurred over 18 months of follow-up. The hyperthyroidism patients were between 18 and 65 years old and newly diagnosed, with a disease duration of less than 2 months. Patients with uncontrolled infections, other autoimmune diseases, pregnancy or lactation were excluded. Diagnoses relied on clinical symptoms, serum thyroxine and TRAb, thyroid ultrasound and orbital computed tomography. Ficoll-Paque density gradient centrifugation was used to isolate PBMCs from around 9.1 ml of fresh peripheral blood. Trizol reagent was used to extract total RNA, and RNA quality was then checked on an Agilent 2100 Bioanalyzer. From the cysteine up to the phenylalanine, the CDR3 has a length of 15 residues. Only the CDR3 region is kept as DNA, spanning 45 bases read in frame from base 1. CDR1 and CDR2, looked up from the germline V gene, are SNHLY and FYNNEI. V loses 11 bases, J loses 5 bases, and the germline ends lie 19 bases apart.

The TCR beta CDR3 regions were amplified from the RNA transcripts. A first-round RT-PCR of the TCR CDR3 used the HTBI primer set with the Qiagen OneStep RT-PCR kit. A second multiplex PCR round built the libraries, followed by size selection and purification. The libraries were sequenced on an Illumina HiSeq2000 using paired-end 100 bp reads. The original methods were these. SOAPnuke was used to process the raw data, removing reads that contained adapters or uncalled bases, had a mean Phred below 15, or lacked an exact match to the constant primer or identifier. High-quality paired reads were merged using COPE v1.2.5, and each unique nucleotide sequence was defined as a clonotype. Clonotypes were aligned to IMGT TRBV, TRBD and TRBJ reference segments using MiTCR v1.1. Analysis was restricted to V-J combinations with a frequency above 0.0001, which covered about 99% of repertoires. A TCS score was defined as the ratio between F50 (clonal expansion) and ExV (chaos), using BLOSUM62-based TCRdist between CDR3 peptides within each V-J. Welch's t-statistics and random forest reduced around 550 V-J features to 10 to 15, which were used in a naive Bayes classifier (R e1071). TCRdb handled the public reads itself, with Q25 trimming in fastp and clone calling in MiXCR, and kept productive beta chains. Each record represents a unique CDR3 protein, reported with the most common genes and DNA among its rows. The V and J calls follow TCRdb's processing rather than the paper's. Present in this sample are 550,000 to 800,000 distinct CDR3 sequences, around 15% of which were seen just once. The ten top clones hold roughly 15% of the sample.

This clonotype was counted at least ten times. The clone's antigen remains unknown. Base quality data are lacking; no much larger clone is found one base away. Sequences were obtained from blood. The V gene is TRBV2 and the J gene is TRBJ1-6; the D segment cannot be called with confidence. The source is a man in his forties or fifties with Graves' hyperthyroidism. The CDR3 protein sequence reads: CASTSTTVNNSPLHF. The nucleotide sequence reads TGTGCCTCCACTAGCACGACTGTCAATAATTCACCCCTCCACTTT.